The 18 T cell receptor beta chains listed next were all sequenced from one sample in a study of T cells after yellow fever vaccination. One entry per CDR3 protein results from TCRdb running MiXCR on the 5' RACE reads. The sample lists about 160,000 distinct CDR3 sequences, about 7% occurring once. This sample comprised CD4+ T cells sorted from PBMCs, obtained about 5 days after the first yellow fever vaccination. Receptor source: a young man who received the YFV17D yellow fever vaccine.

This clonotype was counted many times. The J gene is TRBJ2-4, the V gene TRBV5-6; unclear D gene. Deletions cut 5 bases from V and 3 bases from J, with 15 bases between. CDR3 size: 15 residues. The germline gives CDR1 SGHDT, CDR2 YYEEEE. CDR3 residues: CASSRSTLVKNIQYF. The CDR3 DNA is TGTGCCAGCAGTAGGAGCACTCTGGTCAAAAACATTCAGTACTTC.

This clonotype was detected a few times. The CDR3 nucleotides read TGCAGTGCTAGAGGGCCAGACTATAATTCACCCCTCCACTTT. Translating gives CSARGPDYNSPLHF. J is TRBJ1-6 and V is TRBV20-1; no definite D call. This CDR3 region has 14 residues. Germline lookup yields CDR1 DFQATT and CDR2 SNEGSKA (reference sequence). V lost 1 base, J lost 3 bases, and 7 bases lay in between.

At least ten counts were recorded for this clonotype. This chain uses TRBV5-1 with TRBJ2-1; 11 bases align to TRBD2. Germline CDR1 reads SGHRS; CDR2 reads YFSETQ. V dropped 4 bases and J dropped 3; count of bases not matched to a gene: 3. This CDR3 region has 15 residues. The DNA of the CDR3 is TGCGCCAGCAGCCTAGCGGGGGGCCTCTACAATGAGCAGTTCTTC. Translating it yields CASSLAGGLYNEQFF. Using reference TRBV5-1 and TRBJ2-1 for the parts outside the CDR3, the full variable domain is KAGVTQTPRYLIKTRGQQVTLSCSPISGHRSVSWYQQTPGQGLQFLFEYFSETQRNKGNFPGRFSGRQFSNSRSEMNVSTLELGDSALYLCASSLAGGLYNEQFFGPGTRLTVL.

There are many counts of this clonotype. V gene TRBV28 combines with J gene TRBJ1-1; D perhaps matches TRBD1 (5 bases). Germline CDR1 MDHEN, CDR2 SYDVKM. The CDR3 sequence is 14 residues long. V was pared by 5 bases and J by 4 bases, with 14 bases between. The CDR3 here is CASSVAGRGTEAFF. The CDR3 coding sequence is TGTGCCAGCAGTGTGGCAGGGAGGGGCACTGAAGCTTTCTTT.

Only a few counts were recorded for this clonotype. The chain carries TRBV12-3 or TRBV12-4 and TRBJ1-5; D unclear. This CDR3 region has 11 residues. V lost 8 bases to trimming and J lost 5 bases, with 7 bases between them. The CDR3 reads CASLPDQPQHF. CDR3 sequence (DNA): TGTGCCAGCCTCCCTGATCAGCCCCAGCATTTT.

This clonotype was counted at least ten times. The CDR3 DNA sequence: TGTGCCAGCAGTCTACAGCGTACAACTTACGAGCAGTACTTC. Protein product: CASSLQRTTYEQYF. This chain connects TRBV12-3 or TRBV12-4 to TRBJ2-7; D gene uncertain. V lost 5 bases and J lost 4, with 15 bases in between. The CDR3 length is 14 residues.

This clonotype was detected many times. The chain is built from TRBV11-3 and TRBJ2-5; unclear D gene. CDR3 length: 15 residues. The germline gives CDR1 SGHNT, CDR2 YENEEA. V lost 0 bases, J lost 2 bases, and 10 bases lay in between. The CDR3, as DNA: TGTGCCAGCAGCTTAGATCTCGCTAAGCAAGAGACCCAGTACTTC. It encodes CASSLDLAKQETQYF.

This clonotype was counted many times. The CDR3 here is CASSPWGKDNEQFF. The CDR3 DNA reads TGTGCCAGTAGCCCCTGGGGGAAAGACAATGAGCAGTTCTTC. V and J are TRBV19 and TRBJ2-1; D tentatively fits TRBD1 or TRBD2 (5 bases each). CDR1 and CDR2 (germline): LNHDA, SQIVND (reference sequence). Trimming removed 6 bases from V and 5 bases from J, with 14 bases in between. The CDR3 is 14 amino acids.

This clonotype was observed many times. The V and J genes are TRBV4-3 and TRBJ2-1; D is possibly TRBD2 (6 bases). This CDR3 region has 14 residues. Trimming left V 1 base short and J 14 bases short, with 18 bases between. Germline V gene data show CDR1 as LGHNA and CDR2 as YSLEER. The CDR3 loop reads CASSQVGGREVKFF. CDR3 coding DNA: TGCGCCAGCAGCCAAGTCGGGGGAAGAGAGGTGAAGTTCTTC.

This clonotype was seen repeatedly, ten times or more. The gene calls are TRBV5-5 and TRBJ1-1; 7 bases are shared with TRBD1. The CDR3 covers 15 residues. The germline V gene encodes CDR1 SGHKS and CDR2 YYEKEE (reference sequence). V shed 4 bases, J shed 3 bases, and the junction held 9 bases outside the gene matches. DNA of the CDR3: TGTGCCAGCAGCCAGGTGACAGGGTCGGACACTGAAGCTTTCTTT. This encodes CASSQVTGSDTEAFF.

This clonotype was recorded at least ten times. The chain combines TRBV7-9 with TRBJ2-3, with TRBD2 matching over 12 bases. The V gene end was trimmed by 6 bases and the J gene end by 2 bases; junction bases not matched to a gene: 6. CDR3 length: 16 amino acids. The germline V gene encodes CDR1 SEHNR and CDR2 FQNEAQ (reference sequence). In DNA form, the CDR3 reads TGTGCCAGCAGTTTTGGACTAGCGGGGTCCACAGATACGCAGTATTTT. This gives the protein CASSFGLAGSTDTQYF.

The genes are TRBV4-2 and TRBJ1-2; D gene unclear. Trimming took 0 bases from V and 7 from J, leaving 12 bases between them. The CDR3 covers 14 residues. The germline CDR1 and CDR2 sequences are LGHNA and YNFKEQ. DNA of the CDR3: TGTGCCAGCAGCCAAGATAATAATAAGGGTGGCTACACCTTC. Translation: CASSQDNNKGGYTF.

The genes are TRBV4-1 and TRBJ1-4; D not certain. Germline CDR1 reads MGHRA; CDR2 reads YSYEKL. There are 15 residues in the CDR3. Trimming removed 0 bases from V and 5 bases from J, with 10 bases in between. CDR3 region: CASSQDGRPNEKLFF. In nucleotides, the CDR3 is TGCGCCAGCAGCCAAGATGGCAGGCCGAATGAAAAACTGTTTTTT.

This chain joins TRBV28 and TRBJ1-3; 9 nucleotides match TRBD1. Germline trimming cut 5 bases from V and 7 bases from J; bases unmatched to any gene: 15. CDR3 length: 17 residues. Germline V gene lookup returns CDR1 MDHEN and CDR2 SYDVKM. The CDR3, as DNA: TGTGCCAGCAGTCCGGCCGGGACAGGGAGCCGTGGTAACACCATATATTTT. Protein sequence: CASSPAGTGSRGNTIYF. The whole variable domain, remainder taken from reference TRBV28 and TRBJ1-3, is DVKVTQSSRYLVKRTGEKVFLECVQDMDHENMFWYRQDPGLGLRLIYFSYDVKMKEKGDIPEGYSVSREKKERFSLILESASTNQTSMYLCASSPAGTGSRGNTIYFGEGSWLTVV.

The chain carries TRBV11-2 and TRBJ1-5; D is ambiguous. Trimming stripped 4 bases from V and 7 bases from J, with 8 bases between. The CDR3 sequence is 12 residues long. The germline V gene encodes CDR1 SGHAT and CDR2 FQNNGV. The CDR3 spells CASSSGRQPQHF. The CDR3 nucleotides are TGTGCCAGCAGCTCCGGTAGGCAGCCCCAGCATTTT.

This clonotype was picked up a small number of times. This chain links TRBV5-8 with TRBJ2-7; D might be TRBD1 or TRBD2, each matching 6 bases. Per germline, CDR1 SGHTS and CDR2 YDEGEE. V lost 4 bases and J lost 8, with 19 bases in between. There are 14 residues in the CDR3. CDR3: CASSPGGQVAQQYF. Here the CDR3 DNA reads TGTGCCAGCAGCCCCGGGGGACAAGTGGCGCAGCAGTACTTC.

This clonotype was detected ten times or more. The chain uses TRBV20-1 and TRBJ2-7; a possible D gene is TRBD1 (5 bases). The CDR3 runs 14 residues. Germline V gene data show CDR1 as DFQATT and CDR2 as SNEGSKA (reference sequence). V lost 4 bases and J 6 bases, leaving 19 bases between the germline ends. CDR3 bases: TGCAGTGCTATAACAGGTCCGCTTTCGGGCGAGCAGTACGTC. Translating gives CSAITGPLSGEQYV.

This sequence joins TRBV15 and TRBJ1-2; D perhaps matches TRBD1 (5 bases). Trimming took 0 bases from V and 4 from J, leaving 9 bases between them. Germline CDR1 is LNHNV and CDR2 is YYDKDF (reference sequence). The length of the CDR3 is 14 residues. This CDR3 is CATSRDVGPYGYTF. In nucleotides, the CDR3 is TGTGCCACCAGCAGAGATGTGGGGCCCTATGGCTACACCTTC.